This TCR beta chain was retrieved from a study of post-analysis software for immune sequencing data. As for the study in general: There were relapsing-remitting, secondary progressive and progressive-relapsing multiple sclerosis among the disease courses included. Study results and caveats: The study found significantly lower normalized Chao1 diversity in multiple sclerosis patients than in controls. Included in a set of five TRBV segments more frequent in patients than controls were TRBV5-6, TRBV5-1 and TRBV20-1. Strong co-clustering by F measure was evident for samples that had been prepared in the same batch.

The length of the CDR3 is 14 residues. V lost 4 bases and J lost 7; bases outside the gene matches: 6. The V gene's germline CDR1 is SEHNR and CDR2 FQNEAQ (reference sequence). TCR beta cDNA libraries included unique molecular identifiers. TCRdb called the PCR reads again in MiXCR, with one record for every CDR3 protein. This table has 450,000 to 700,000 distinct CDR3 sequences, 44% appearing once. This clonotype was observed a handful of times. Its target is not known. This chain connects TRBV7-9 to TRBJ2-7; the match to TRBD1 covers 11 bases. The sequencing input was blood. The TCR was taken from a girl aged 5 to 17 with multiple sclerosis. The CDR3 here is CASSSPGQGVEQYF. The CDR3 bases are TGTGCCAGCAGCTCGCCGGGACAGGGGGTGGAGCAGTACTTC.